This T cell receptor beta chain was recorded in a study of T cells in Graves' hyperthyroidism and ophthalmopathy. Study-level information: Peripheral blood was secured at the point of initial diagnosis, before any treatment. Points from the study as a whole: The model predicted ophthalmopathy a median around 6.5 months before onset.

The CDR3 has 12 amino acids. Trimming left V 7 bases short and J 5 bases short, with 9 bases between. In germline, CDR1 is SEHNR, CDR2 FQNEAQ (reference sequence). This clonotype was seen many times. Its antigen is not identified. Graves' hyperthyroidism is called stable when ophthalmopathy does not progress within 18 months. The diagnostic basis comprised clinical symptoms, serum thyroxine and TRAb, thyroid ultrasound and orbital computed tomography. RNA transcripts were the template for amplifying TCR beta CDR3 regions. An initial round of RT-PCR targeting the TCR CDR3 relied on the HTBI primer set. TCRdb itself ran the multiplex PCR reads through MiXCR, one entry per CDR3 protein. The data contain around 340,000 distinct CDR3 sequences, roughly 14% of them singletons.

J is TRBJ2-1 and V is TRBV7-9; D unclear. Sequenced: blood. The sequence came from a woman aged 25-40 years with Graves' hyperthyroidism. CDR3 bases: TGTGCCAGCAACCGAAACGACAATGAGCAGTTCTTC. Residues: CASNRNDNEQFF.